This T cell receptor (beta chain) was found in a study of cytomegalovirus exposure and HLA in healthy donors. Study-wide results and caveats: Information on immune exposure was restricted to one variable (CMV serostatus). In vitro confirmation showed three CMV-associated chains to be CMV antigen specific.

The V gene lost 4 bases and the J gene lost 5 bases, with 18 bases spanning the gap. The CDR3 is made up of 15 amino acids. CDR1 is SGHRS, CDR2 YFSETQ, per germline. The primer mix had 60 Vbeta and 13 Jbeta primers. The assay was immunoSEQ multiplex PCR, and TCRdb's table has in-frame clones only and misses some. Of some 220,000 clones in the sample, approximately 78% were seen once. A note on this clone: The antigen remains undetermined.

This chain connects TRBV5-1 to TRBJ2-5; D is perhaps TRBD1 (5 bases). The source material was PBMCs. This receptor was obtained from a boy between 10 and 17 years old in good health and CMV-seronegative. The DNA for the CDR3 is TGCGCCAGCAGCCACACGTCGGCAGGGCAGGAGACCCAGTACTTC. Translating gives CASSHTSAGQETQYF.